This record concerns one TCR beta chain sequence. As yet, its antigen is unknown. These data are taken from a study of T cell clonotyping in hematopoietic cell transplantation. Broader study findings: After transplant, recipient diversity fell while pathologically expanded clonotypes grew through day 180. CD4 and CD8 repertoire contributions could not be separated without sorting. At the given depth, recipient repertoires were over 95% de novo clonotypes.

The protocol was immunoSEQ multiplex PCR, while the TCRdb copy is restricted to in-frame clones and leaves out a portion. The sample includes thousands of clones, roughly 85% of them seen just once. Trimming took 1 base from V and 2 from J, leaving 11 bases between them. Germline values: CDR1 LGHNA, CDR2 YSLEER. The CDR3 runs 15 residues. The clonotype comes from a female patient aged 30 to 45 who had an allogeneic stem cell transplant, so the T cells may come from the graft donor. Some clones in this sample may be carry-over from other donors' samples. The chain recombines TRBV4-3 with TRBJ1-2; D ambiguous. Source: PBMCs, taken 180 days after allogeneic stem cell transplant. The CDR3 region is CASSQGRVRNYGYTF. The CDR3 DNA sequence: TGCGCCAGCAGCCAAGGAAGAGTTCGAAACTATGGCTACACCTTC.